This T cell receptor (beta chain) was found in a study of blood T cells in healthy people across ages. The study's findings and limits: Percentage of naive T cells showed a strong correlation with TCR beta diversity.

Germline V CDR1 and CDR2: SGHKS, YYEKEE (reference sequence). The CDR3 consists of 17 residues. This clonotype was found a few times. Its specificity is not known. Relative to the germline gene, one junction end is altered; a read error may explain this. A J-beta primer mix and a sample-barcoded 5' primer were used in a second PCR of about 7 to 11 cycles. TCRdb reprocessed the 5' RACE reads via MiXCR and lists one record per CDR3 protein. Of over 1,500,000 distinct CDR3 sequences listed, roughly 43% are singletons. The TCR originated in a human donor in good health. The sample comprised blood. The rearrangement uses TRBV5-5 and TRBJ2-7; 8 bases agree with TRBD2. The CDR3, as DNA: TGTGCCAGTAGCTTAACGGCCGCGGGGGGCCCTTCCTACGAGCAGTACTTC. Translating gives CASSLTAAGGPSYEQYF.